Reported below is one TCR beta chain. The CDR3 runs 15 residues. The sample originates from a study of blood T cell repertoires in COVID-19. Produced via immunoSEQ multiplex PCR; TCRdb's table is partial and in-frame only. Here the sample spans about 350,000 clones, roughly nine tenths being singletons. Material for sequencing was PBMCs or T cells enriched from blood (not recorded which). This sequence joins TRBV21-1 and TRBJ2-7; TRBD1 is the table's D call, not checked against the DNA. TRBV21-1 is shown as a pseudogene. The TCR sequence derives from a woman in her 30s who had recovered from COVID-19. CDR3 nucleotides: TGTGCCAGCAGCAAAGCCCTTGACAACTCCTACGAGCAGTACTTC. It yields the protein CASSKALDNSYEQYF.